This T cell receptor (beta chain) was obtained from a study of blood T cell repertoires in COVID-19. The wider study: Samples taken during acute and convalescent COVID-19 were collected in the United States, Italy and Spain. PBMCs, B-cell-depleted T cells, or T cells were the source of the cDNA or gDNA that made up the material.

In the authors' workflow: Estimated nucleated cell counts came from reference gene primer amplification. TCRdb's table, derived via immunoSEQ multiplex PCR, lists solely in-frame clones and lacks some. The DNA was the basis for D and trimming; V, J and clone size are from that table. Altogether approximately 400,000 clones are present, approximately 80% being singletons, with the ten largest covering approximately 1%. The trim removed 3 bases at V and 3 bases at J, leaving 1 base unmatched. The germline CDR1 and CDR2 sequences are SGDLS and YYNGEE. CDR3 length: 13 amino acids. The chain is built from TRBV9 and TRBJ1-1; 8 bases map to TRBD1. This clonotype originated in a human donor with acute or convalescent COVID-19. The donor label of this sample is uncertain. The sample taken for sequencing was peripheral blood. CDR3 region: CASSGQGYTEAFF. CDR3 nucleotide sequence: TGTGCCAGCAGCGGACAGGGGTACACTGAAGCTTTCTTT.